This TCR beta chain was sequenced for a study of CD8 T cells in ankylosing spondylitis. TCRdb passed the 5' RACE reads through MiXCR, listing each CDR3 protein once. Among about 480,000 distinct CDR3 sequences listed, approximately 17% were seen once. Study-wide results and caveats: It appeared that ankylosing spondylitis blood was characterized by a TCR beta motif of fewer than 10 highly homologous variants.

This CDR3 is 13 amino acids long. Germline V lookup: CDR1 DFQATT, CDR2 SNEGSKA (reference sequence). The V gene lost 5 bases and the J gene lost 9 bases, with 14 bases spanning the gap. This clonotype was picked up many times. Its cognate antigen is unknown. The receptor comes from a male donor with ankylosing spondylitis. Sequencing was performed on blood, either unsorted or a sorted T cell fraction (not recorded which). The J gene is TRBJ1-6, the V gene TRBV20-1; maybe TRBD1 (6 bases). Here the CDR3 DNA reads TGCAGTGCTGAAGCCAGGGGTGGTTCACCCCTCCACTTT. Amino acid sequence: CSAEARGGSPLHF.